This TCR beta chain was retrieved from a study of blood T cell repertoires in COVID-19. Study as a whole: T cells, B-cell-depleted T cells, or PBMCs supplied cDNA or gDNA.

In the original analysis: Amplification with reference gene primers provided the estimates of nucleated cell counts. The repertoire was sequenced with immunoSEQ multiplex PCR; TCRdb's copy has only in-frame clones and lacks some. V, J and clone size were drawn from that table, and D and trimming were deduced from the DNA. Among roughly 210,000 clones listed, roughly nine tenths were seen once. Germline CDR1 reads SGHTS; CDR2 reads YDEGEE. The V gene lost 4 bases and the J gene lost 8 bases, with 19 bases spanning the gap. There are 15 residues in the CDR3. The V and J genes are TRBV5-8 and TRBJ2-1; D may be TRBD1 (8 bases). The receptor was isolated from a man between 65 and 85 years old with acute or convalescent COVID-19. Sequencing input: peripheral blood. Here the CDR3 DNA reads TGTGCCAGCAGCGCCGGAACAGGGGGGGACGATGAGCAGTTCTTC. Its translation: CASSAGTGGDDEQFF.